This T cell receptor beta chain was identified in a study of blood T cells in healthy people across ages. Study context: The capture of about one barcoded beta molecule per two T cells was achieved by template switching. Whole-study results and caveats: Older age went with lower TCR beta diversity per million T cells, in a roughly linear way. Naive CD4+ cell counts and diversity both ran higher in long-lived than in aged donors.

PCR was performed a second time for 7 to 11 cycles using a sample-barcoded 5' primer and a J-beta primer mix. TCRdb ran MiXCR on the 5' RACE reads and lists one entry per CDR3 protein. The data hold 700,000 to 850,000 distinct CDR3 sequences, with 40% to 65% observed a single time. CDR1 SNHLY and CDR2 FYNNEI come from the germline V gene. With V trimmed by 7 bases and J by 7 bases, 9 bases remained unmatched. CDR3 length: 14 amino acids. Comment on this clonotype: Its antigen remains unidentified.

The study recruited healthy Caucasian donors from Russia who were aged about 6 to 90. The J gene is TRBJ2-7, the V gene TRBV2; 11 bases match TRBD2. This TCR was recovered from an elderly man in good health. Sequencing input: blood. The DNA of the CDR3 is TGTGCCAGCACGCTAGCGGGAGGTTACAATGAGCAGTACTTC. Protein sequence: CASTLAGGYNEQYF. Full variable domain (remainder filled in from reference TRBV2 and TRBJ2-7): EPEVTQTPSHQVTQMGQEVILRCVPISNHLYFYWYRQILGQKVEFLVSFYNNEISEKSEIFDDQFSVERPDGSNFTLKIRSTKLEDSAMYFCASTLAGGYNEQYFGPGTRLTVT.